Described below is a single TCR beta chain sequence and its context. This entry comes from a study of cytomegalovirus exposure and HLA in healthy donors. It was with 60 Vbeta and 13 Jbeta primers that the PCR ran. Assay used: immunoSEQ multiplex PCR; TCRdb lists only in-frame clones, some missing. Of 100,000 to 150,000 clones detected, around 85% appear once; the ten largest clones hold more than 1.5%. Germline V gives CDR1 WNHNN, CDR2 SYGVQD (reference sequence). This CDR3 comprises 17 residues. Germline trimming cut 1 base from V and 2 bases from J; bases unmatched to any gene: 7. The TCR originated in a boy aged 10-17 years in good health and CMV-seronegative. The sample comprised PBMCs. The chain carries TRBV10-1 and TRBJ1-3; TRBD1 agrees at 8 bases. In DNA form, the CDR3 reads TGCGCCAGCAGTGAGTTCACAGGGGGTCGTCCTGGAAACACCATATATTTT. Protein product: CASSEFTGGRPGNTIYF.